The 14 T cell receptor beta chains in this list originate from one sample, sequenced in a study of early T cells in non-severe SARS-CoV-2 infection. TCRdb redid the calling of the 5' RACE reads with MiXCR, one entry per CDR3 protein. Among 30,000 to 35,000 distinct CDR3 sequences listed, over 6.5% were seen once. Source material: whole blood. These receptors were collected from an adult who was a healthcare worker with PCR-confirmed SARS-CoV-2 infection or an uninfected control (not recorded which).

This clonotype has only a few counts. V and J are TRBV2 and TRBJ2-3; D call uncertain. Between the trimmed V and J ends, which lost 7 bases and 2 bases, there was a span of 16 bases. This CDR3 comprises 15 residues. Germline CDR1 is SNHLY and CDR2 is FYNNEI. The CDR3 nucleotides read TGTGCCAGCACTAAGAGAGAGGACCACACAGATACGCAGTATTTT. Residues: CASTKREDHTDTQYF.

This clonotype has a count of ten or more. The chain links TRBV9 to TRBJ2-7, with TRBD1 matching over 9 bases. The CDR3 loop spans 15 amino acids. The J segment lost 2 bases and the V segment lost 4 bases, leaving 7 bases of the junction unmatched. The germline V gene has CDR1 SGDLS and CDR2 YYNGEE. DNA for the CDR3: TGTGCCAGCAGCCCCGGGACAGGGCAACCCTACGAGCAGTACTTC. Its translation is CASSPGTGQPYEQYF.

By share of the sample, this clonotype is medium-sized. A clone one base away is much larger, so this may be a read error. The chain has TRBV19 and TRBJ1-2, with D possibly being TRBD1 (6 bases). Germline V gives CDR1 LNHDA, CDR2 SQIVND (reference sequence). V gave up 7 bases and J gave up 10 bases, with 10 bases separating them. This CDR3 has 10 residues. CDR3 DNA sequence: TGTGCCAGTATGGGGGCGTCCTACACCTTC. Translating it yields CASMGASYTF.

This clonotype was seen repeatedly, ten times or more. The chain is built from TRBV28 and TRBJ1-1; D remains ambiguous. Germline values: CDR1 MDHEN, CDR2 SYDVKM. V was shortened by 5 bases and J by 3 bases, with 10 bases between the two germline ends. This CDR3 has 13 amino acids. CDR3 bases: TGTGCCAGCAGTCCGATGGTCCACACTGAAGCTTTCTTT. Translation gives CASSPMVHTEAFF.

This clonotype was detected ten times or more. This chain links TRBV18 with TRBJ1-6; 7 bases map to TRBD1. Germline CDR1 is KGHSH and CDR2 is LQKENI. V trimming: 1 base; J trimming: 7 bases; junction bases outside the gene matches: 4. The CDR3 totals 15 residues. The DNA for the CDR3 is TGTGCCAGCTCACCACGACAGGGAATGAATTCACCCCTCCACTTT. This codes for CASSPRQGMNSPLHF.

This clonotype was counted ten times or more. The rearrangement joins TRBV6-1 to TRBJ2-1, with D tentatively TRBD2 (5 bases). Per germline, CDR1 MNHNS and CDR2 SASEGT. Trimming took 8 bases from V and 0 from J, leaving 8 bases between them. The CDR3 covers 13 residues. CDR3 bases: TGTGCCAGCCAGAGGGTCTCCTACAATGAGCAGTTCTTC. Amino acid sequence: CASQRVSYNEQFF.

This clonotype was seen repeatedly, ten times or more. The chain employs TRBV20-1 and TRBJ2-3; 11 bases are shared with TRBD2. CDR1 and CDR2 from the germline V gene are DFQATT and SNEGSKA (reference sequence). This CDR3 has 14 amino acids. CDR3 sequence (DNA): TGCAGGTTCGCAGGTTTAGCGGGAGGGGATACGCAGTATTTT. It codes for CRFAGLAGGDTQYF.

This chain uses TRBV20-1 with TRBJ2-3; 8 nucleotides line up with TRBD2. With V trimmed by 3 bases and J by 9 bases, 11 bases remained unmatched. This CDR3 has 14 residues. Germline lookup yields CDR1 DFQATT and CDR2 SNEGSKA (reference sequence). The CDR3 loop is CSASLAGGTRTQYF. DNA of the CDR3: TGCAGTGCTAGCTTGGCGGGAGGCACGCGAACGCAGTATTTT.

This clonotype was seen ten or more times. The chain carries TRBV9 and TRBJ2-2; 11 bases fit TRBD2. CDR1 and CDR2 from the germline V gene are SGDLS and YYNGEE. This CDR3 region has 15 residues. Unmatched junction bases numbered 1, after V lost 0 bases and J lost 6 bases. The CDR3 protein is CASSVELAGAGELFF. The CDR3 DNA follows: TGTGCCAGCAGCGTAGAACTAGCGGGAGCCGGGGAGCTGTTTTTT.

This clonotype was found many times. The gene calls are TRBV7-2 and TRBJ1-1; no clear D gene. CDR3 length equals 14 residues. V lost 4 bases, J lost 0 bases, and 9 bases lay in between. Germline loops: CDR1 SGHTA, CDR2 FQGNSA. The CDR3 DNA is TGTGCCAGCAGCTCCAAGGCTGTGAACACTGAAGCTTTCTTT. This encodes CASSSKAVNTEAFF.

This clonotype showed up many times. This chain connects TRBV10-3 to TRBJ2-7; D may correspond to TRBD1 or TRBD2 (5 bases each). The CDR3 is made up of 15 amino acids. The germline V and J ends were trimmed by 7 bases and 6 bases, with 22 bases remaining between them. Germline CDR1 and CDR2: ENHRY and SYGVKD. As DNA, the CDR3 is TGTGCCATCAAAGGGACGAACGCGCTACTAAGCGAGCAGTACTTC. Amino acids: CAIKGTNALLSEQYF.

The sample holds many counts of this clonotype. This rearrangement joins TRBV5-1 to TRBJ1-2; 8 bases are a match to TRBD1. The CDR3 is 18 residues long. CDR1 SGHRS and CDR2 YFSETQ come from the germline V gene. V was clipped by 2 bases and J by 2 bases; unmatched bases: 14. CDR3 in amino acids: CASSFKTGDPRRNYGYTF. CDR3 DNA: TGCGCCAGCAGCTTTAAGACAGGGGACCCGCGGAGGAACTATGGCTACACCTTC.

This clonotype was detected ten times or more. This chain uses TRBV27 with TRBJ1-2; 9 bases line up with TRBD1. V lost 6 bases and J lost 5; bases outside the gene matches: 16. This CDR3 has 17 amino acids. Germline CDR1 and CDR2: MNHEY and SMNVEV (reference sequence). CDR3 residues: CASRRGTGINEGYGYTF. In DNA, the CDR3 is TGTGCCAGCAGGCGCGGGACAGGGATTAACGAAGGTTATGGCTACACCTTC.

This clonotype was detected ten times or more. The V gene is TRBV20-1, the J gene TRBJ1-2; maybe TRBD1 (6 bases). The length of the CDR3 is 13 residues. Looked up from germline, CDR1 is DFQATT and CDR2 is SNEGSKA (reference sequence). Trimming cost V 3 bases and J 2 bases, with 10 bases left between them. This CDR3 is CSARTQGNYGYTF. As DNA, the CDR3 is TGCAGTGCTAGGACCCAGGGGAACTATGGCTACACCTTC.